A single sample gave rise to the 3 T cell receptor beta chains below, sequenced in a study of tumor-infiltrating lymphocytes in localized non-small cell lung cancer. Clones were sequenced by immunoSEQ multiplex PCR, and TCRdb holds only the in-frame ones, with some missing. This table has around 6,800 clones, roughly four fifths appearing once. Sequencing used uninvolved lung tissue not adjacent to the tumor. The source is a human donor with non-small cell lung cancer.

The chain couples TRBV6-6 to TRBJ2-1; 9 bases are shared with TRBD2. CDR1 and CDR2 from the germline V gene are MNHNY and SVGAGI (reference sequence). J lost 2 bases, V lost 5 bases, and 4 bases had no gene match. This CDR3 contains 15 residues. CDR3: CASSRLAETYNEQFF. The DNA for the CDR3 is TGTGCCAGCAGTAGACTAGCGGAGACCTACAATGAGCAGTTCTTC.

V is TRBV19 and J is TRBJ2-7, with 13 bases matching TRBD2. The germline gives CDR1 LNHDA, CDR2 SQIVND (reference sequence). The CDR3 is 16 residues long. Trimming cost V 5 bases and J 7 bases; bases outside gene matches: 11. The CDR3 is CASSVGTSGVLLEQYF. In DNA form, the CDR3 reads TGTGCCAGTAGTGTAGGGACTAGCGGGGTCCTGCTGGAGCAGTACTTC.

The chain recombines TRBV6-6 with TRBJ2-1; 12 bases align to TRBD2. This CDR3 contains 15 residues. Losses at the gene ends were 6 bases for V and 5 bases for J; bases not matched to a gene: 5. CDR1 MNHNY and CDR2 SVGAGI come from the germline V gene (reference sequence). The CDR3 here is CASRDPSGGDNEQFF. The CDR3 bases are TGTGCCAGCAGGGATCCTAGCGGGGGGGACAATGAGCAGTTCTTC.